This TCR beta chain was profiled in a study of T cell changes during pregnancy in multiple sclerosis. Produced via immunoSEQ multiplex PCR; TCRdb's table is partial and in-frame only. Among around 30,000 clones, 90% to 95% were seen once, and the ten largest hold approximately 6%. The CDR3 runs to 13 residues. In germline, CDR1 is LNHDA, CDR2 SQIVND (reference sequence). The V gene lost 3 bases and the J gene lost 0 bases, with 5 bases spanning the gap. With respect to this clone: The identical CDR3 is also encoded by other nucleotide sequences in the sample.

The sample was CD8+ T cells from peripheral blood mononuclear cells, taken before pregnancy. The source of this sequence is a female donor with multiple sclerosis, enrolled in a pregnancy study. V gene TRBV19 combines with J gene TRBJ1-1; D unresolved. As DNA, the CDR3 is TGTGCCAGTAGTATTTCGGTGAACACTGAAGCTTTCTTT. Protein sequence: CASSISVNTEAFF.